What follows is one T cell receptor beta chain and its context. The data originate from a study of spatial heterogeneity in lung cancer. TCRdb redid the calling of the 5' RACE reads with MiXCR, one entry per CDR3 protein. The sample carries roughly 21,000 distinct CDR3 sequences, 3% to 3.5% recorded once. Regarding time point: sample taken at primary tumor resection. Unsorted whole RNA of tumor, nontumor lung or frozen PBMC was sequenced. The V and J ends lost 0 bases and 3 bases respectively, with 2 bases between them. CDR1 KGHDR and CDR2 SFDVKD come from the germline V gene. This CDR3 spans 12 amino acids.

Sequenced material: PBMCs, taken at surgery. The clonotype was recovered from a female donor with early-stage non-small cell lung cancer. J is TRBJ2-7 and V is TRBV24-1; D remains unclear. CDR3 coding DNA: TGTGCCACCAGTGATTTGCTCTACGAGCAGTACTTC. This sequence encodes CATSDLLYEQYF.